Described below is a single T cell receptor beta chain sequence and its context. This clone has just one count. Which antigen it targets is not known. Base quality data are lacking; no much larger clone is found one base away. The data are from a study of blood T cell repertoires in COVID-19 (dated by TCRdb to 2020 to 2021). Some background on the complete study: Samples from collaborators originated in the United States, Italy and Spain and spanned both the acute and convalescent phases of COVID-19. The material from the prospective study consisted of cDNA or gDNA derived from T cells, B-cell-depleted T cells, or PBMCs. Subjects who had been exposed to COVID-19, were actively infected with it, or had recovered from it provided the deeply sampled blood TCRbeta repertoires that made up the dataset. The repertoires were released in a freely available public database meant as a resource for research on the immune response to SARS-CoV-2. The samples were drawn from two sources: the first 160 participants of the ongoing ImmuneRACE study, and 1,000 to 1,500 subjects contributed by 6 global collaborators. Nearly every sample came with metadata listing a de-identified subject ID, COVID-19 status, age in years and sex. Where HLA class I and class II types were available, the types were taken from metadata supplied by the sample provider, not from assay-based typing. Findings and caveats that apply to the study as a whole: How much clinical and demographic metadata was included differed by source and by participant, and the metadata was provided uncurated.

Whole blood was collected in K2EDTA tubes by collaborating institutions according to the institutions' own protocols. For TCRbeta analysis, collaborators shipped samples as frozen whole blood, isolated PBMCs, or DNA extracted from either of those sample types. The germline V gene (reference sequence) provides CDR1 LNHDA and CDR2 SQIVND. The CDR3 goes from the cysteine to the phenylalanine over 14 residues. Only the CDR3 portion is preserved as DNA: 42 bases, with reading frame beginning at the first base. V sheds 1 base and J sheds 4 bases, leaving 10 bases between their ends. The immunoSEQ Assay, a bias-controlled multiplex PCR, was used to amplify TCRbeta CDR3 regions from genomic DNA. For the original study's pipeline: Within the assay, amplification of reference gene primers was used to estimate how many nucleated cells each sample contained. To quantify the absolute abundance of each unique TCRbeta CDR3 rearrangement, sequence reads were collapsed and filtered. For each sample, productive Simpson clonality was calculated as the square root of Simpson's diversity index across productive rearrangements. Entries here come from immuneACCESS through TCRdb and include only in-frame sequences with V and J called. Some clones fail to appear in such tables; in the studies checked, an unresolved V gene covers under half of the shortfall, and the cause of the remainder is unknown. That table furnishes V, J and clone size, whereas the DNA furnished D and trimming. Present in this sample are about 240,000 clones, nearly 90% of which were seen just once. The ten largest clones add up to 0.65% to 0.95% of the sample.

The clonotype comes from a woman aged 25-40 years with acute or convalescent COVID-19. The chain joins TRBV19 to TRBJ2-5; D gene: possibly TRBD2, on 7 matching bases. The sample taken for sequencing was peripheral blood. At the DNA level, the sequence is TGTGCCAGTAGTATAGGGGGGGGCGCAGAGACCCAGTACTTC. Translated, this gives CASSIGGGAETQYF.